The 11 T cell receptor beta chains in this list originate from one sample, sequenced in a study of cytomegalovirus exposure and HLA in healthy donors. The study ran its PCR with 60 Vbeta and 13 Jbeta primers. Produced via immunoSEQ multiplex PCR; TCRdb's table is partial and in-frame only. Among some 99,000 clones listed, 81% were seen once. Sequenced input: PBMCs. The receptors were gathered from a woman aged 25 to 45 in good health and CMV-seronegative.

The genes are TRBV5-4 and TRBJ2-7; D remains unclear. V was cut by 3 bases and J by 2 bases, with 3 bases left in between. The CDR3 runs to 11 residues. Germline CDR1 and CDR2: SGHNT and YYREEE (reference sequence). As DNA, the CDR3 is TGTGCCAGCAGCTCAGCCTACGAGCAGTACTTC. It is translated as CASSSAYEQYF.

The chain combines TRBV28 with TRBJ2-1; D perhaps matches TRBD2 (6 bases). V dropped 4 bases and J dropped 0 bases, with 31 bases sitting between them. The CDR3 is 22 amino acids. The V gene's germline CDR1 is MDHEN and CDR2 SYDVKM. In DNA, the CDR3 is TGTGCCAGCAGTTCAATACCACGGGGAAGACTGGGACTCGCCAGCTCCTACAATGAGCAGTTCTTC. Its translation is CASSSIPRGRLGLASSYNEQFF.

The chain joins TRBV19 to TRBJ2-1; D might be TRBD1 (6 bases). Trimming pared 4 bases from V and 10 bases from J, leaving 11 bases between. CDR3 length equals 12 residues. Germline V gene data show CDR1 as LNHDA and CDR2 as SQIVND (reference sequence). As DNA, the CDR3 is TGTGCCAGTAGTACCCGTAGGGGGGAGCAGTTCTTC. It yields the protein CASSTRRGEQFF.

This rearrangement joins TRBV7-7 to TRBJ2-7, with D possibly matching TRBD2 (6 bases). Looked up from germline, CDR1 is SSHAT and CDR2 is FNYEAQ (reference sequence). This CDR3 is 13 amino acids long. Trimming removed 4 bases from V and 7 bases from J, with 14 bases in between. CDR3 DNA sequence: TGTGCCAGCAGCTGGAGGGGTGGGATGGAGCAGTACTTC. Translating it yields CASSWRGGMEQYF.

This clone was recorded a few times. The chain combines TRBV6-6 with TRBJ1-2; 11 nucleotides align to TRBD1. The CDR3 is 14 amino acids. Germline V lookup: CDR1 MNHNY, CDR2 SVGAGI (reference sequence). The V and J ends lost 7 bases and 4 bases, in that order; junction bases with no gene match: 5. CDR3 nucleotides: TGTGCCAGCACCTGGACAGGGGGCGGCTATGGCTACACCTTC. Translated, it gives CASTWTGGGYGYTF.

With respect to this clone: One end of the junction is discordant with germline, which a read error may explain. V is TRBV6-1 and J is TRBJ1-3; a possible D gene is TRBD1 (5 bases). This CDR3 contains 14 residues. Per the germline V gene, CDR1 is MNHNS and CDR2 is SASEGT. CDR3 loop: CAISEAGSGNTIYF. CDR3 in DNA: TGTGCCATCAGTGAGGCAGGGTCTGGAAACACCATATATTTT.

The rearrangement joins TRBV2 to TRBJ2-1, with D perhaps matching TRBD2 (7 bases). Trimming took off 4 bases at V and 0 bases at J, with 19 bases between the two ends. CDR1 is SNHLY, CDR2 FYNNEI, per germline. This CDR3 comprises 18 residues. The DNA for the CDR3 is TGTGCCAGCAGTGGAGGGTGGGGGCTAGCGGCCTCCTACAATGAGCAGTTCTTC. Its translation: CASSGGWGLAASYNEQFF.

The chain couples TRBV7-8 to TRBJ1-5; 8 bases agree with TRBD1. Trimming removed 5 bases from V and 5 bases from J; junction bases left unmatched: 17. Germline values: CDR1 SGHVS, CDR2 FQNEAQ. The CDR3 totals 18 residues. CDR3 amino acids: CASSHDRGTPGGHQPQHF. The CDR3 nucleotides are TGTGCCAGCAGCCACGACAGGGGCACCCCCGGGGGTCATCAGCCCCAGCATTTT.

The rearrangement joins TRBV7-9 to TRBJ1-1; D not certain. Germline-derived CDR1 and CDR2 are SEHNR and FQNEAQ (reference sequence). The CDR3 is 13 residues long. Trimming shortened V by 1 base and J by 8 bases, and 11 bases separated the two germline ends. CDR3 amino acids: CASSLDGHGEAFF. DNA of the CDR3: TGTGCCAGCAGCTTAGATGGTCACGGGGAAGCTTTCTTT. Together with reference TRBV7-9 and TRBJ1-1, the CDR3 gives the full variable domain: DTGVSQNPRHKITKRGQNVTFRCDPISEHNRLYWYRQTLGQGPEFLTYFQNEAQLEKSRLLSDRFSAERPKGSFSTLEIQRTEQGDSAMYLCASSLDGHGEAFFGQGTRLTVV.

The chain joins TRBV21-1 to TRBJ2-2; the D call in the table, TRBD1, was not verified against the DNA. TRBV21-1 is flagged as a pseudogene. The CDR3 runs 16 residues. CDR3 protein: CASSKAQTGNTGELFF. CDR3 nucleotide sequence: TGTGCCAGCAGCAAAGCGCAAACAGGAAACACCGGGGAGCTGTTTTTT.

The V and J genes are TRBV28 and TRBJ1-1; 7 bases align to TRBD1. The J segment lost 2 bases and the V segment lost 2 bases, leaving 14 bases of the junction unmatched. Germline-derived CDR1 and CDR2 are MDHEN and SYDVKM. The CDR3 spans 18 residues. The CDR3 is CASSLSASGRGQNTEAFF. CDR3 in DNA: TGTGCCAGCAGTTTAAGCGCCTCGGGAAGGGGGCAAAACACTGAAGCTTTCTTT.